This entry features one TCR beta chain sequence. The source of the sample is a study of technical replicates of blood from several donors. Germline CDR1 and CDR2: GTSNPN and SVGIG (reference sequence). The germline V and J ends were trimmed by 2 bases and 2 bases, with 18 bases remaining between them. The CDR3 has 16 residues. Assay used: immunoSEQ multiplex PCR; TCRdb lists only in-frame clones, some missing. The profile covers about 83,000 clones, with more than 80% appearing a single time and around 0.25% taken by the ten largest. The rearrangement links TRBV30 to TRBJ2-5, with D maybe TRBD2 (5 bases). The sequenced material came from T cells isolated from PBMCs. This sequence originates from a human donor in good health. CDR3 sequence: CAWSKGGGRSQETQYF. The CDR3 bases are TGTGCCTGGAGTAAAGGAGGAGGACGCTCTCAAGAGACCCAGTACTTC. Full variable domain (missing parts from reference TRBV30 and TRBJ2-5): SQTIHQWPATLVQPVGSPLSLECTVEGTSNPNLYWYRQAAGRGLQLLFYSVGIGQISSEVPQNLSASRPQDRQFILSSKKLLLSDSGFYLCAWSKGGGRSQETQYFGPGTRLLVL.